What follows are 17 T cell receptor beta chains derived from one specimen sequenced in a study of blood T cell repertoires in COVID-19. TCRdb keeps only in-frame clones here, not all; method: immunoSEQ multiplex PCR. The data contain some 170,000 clones, 80% to 90% of them singletons. Sequenced sample: peripheral blood. These receptors were taken from a middle-aged woman with COVID-19, enrolled during active disease.

The rearrangement uses TRBV19 and TRBJ1-1, with 7 bases that match TRBD1. V shed 4 bases, J shed 5 bases, and the junction held 4 bases outside the gene matches. The length of the CDR3 is 13 residues. CDR1 and CDR2 (germline): LNHDA, SQIVND (reference sequence). CDR3 loop: CASSRGGYTEAFF. The CDR3 DNA follows: TGTGCCAGTAGTAGAGGGGGCTATACTGAAGCTTTCTTT.

The J gene is TRBJ1-1, the V gene TRBV29-1; 9 bases agree with TRBD1. This CDR3 has 13 amino acids. Germline V gives CDR1 SQVTM, CDR2 ANQGSEA. Trimming cost V 7 bases and J 1 base; bases outside gene matches: 4. CDR3 in DNA: TGCAGCGCCCTGGACAGGGGGAACACTGAAGCTTTCTTT. The encoded protein is CSALDRGNTEAFF. Combining the CDR3 with reference TRBV29-1 and TRBJ1-1 gives the whole variable domain SAVISQKPSRDICQRGTSLTIQCQVDSQVTMMFWYRQQPGQSLTLIATANQGSEATYESGFVIDKFPISRPNLTFSTLTVSNMSPEDSSIYLCSALDRGNTEAFFGQGTRLTVV.

The rearrangement joins TRBV3-1 (or the pseudogene TRBV3-2) to TRBJ1-2, with D perhaps TRBD1 (6 bases). CDR1 LGHDT and CDR2 YNNKEL come from the germline V gene (reference sequence). Deletions cut 2 bases from V and 4 bases from J, with 8 bases between. The CDR3 covers 13 residues. The chain's CDR3 is CASSQRTVYGYTF. CDR3 nucleotide sequence: TGTGCCAGCAGCCAACGGACAGTCTATGGCTACACCTTC.

This chain links TRBV27 with TRBJ1-5, with D possibly being TRBD1 (6 bases). Per germline, CDR1 MNHEY and CDR2 SMNVEV (reference sequence). There are 16 residues in the CDR3. V lost 3 bases, J lost 2 bases, and 14 bases lay in between. Here the CDR3 reads CASSFLRGVGNQPQHF. DNA of the CDR3: TGTGCCAGCAGTTTCCTCAGGGGAGTAGGCAATCAGCCCCAGCATTTT.

The V call is TRBV9, the J call TRBJ1-5, with 10 positions matching TRBD1. V trimming: 0 bases; J trimming: 7 bases; junction bases outside the gene matches: 4. The CDR3 length is 15 residues. Per the germline V gene, CDR1 is SGDLS and CDR2 is YYNGEE. The CDR3 region is CASSVGTGGDQPQHF. CDR3 nucleotides: TGTGCCAGCAGCGTAGGGACAGGGGGAGACCAGCCCCAGCATTTT. The full variable domain, completed using reference TRBV9 and TRBJ1-5, is DSGVTQTPKHLITATGQRVTLRCSPRSGDLSVYWYQQSLDQGLQFLIQYYNGEERAKGNILERFSAQQFPDLHSELNLSSLELGDSALYFCASSVGTGGDQPQHFGDGTRLSIL.

The chain couples TRBV2 to TRBJ2-3; tentatively, D is TRBD1 or TRBD2 (6 bases each). Germline values: CDR1 SNHLY, CDR2 FYNNEI. Trimming took off 5 bases at V and 2 bases at J, with 14 bases between the two ends. The CDR3 runs 15 residues. The chain's CDR3 is CASSQGGGNTDTQYF. DNA for the CDR3: TGTGCCAGCAGTCAAGGAGGGGGAAACACAGATACGCAGTATTTT.

This chain joins TRBV7-9 and TRBJ2-1; D may be TRBD1 (6 bases). The CDR3 loop spans 15 amino acids. V was shortened by 4 bases and J by 8 bases, with 18 bases between the two germline ends. Germline V gives CDR1 SEHNR, CDR2 FQNEAQ (reference sequence). DNA of the CDR3: TGTGCCAGCAGCTCTAAGACAGGTTATGGGGATGAGCAGTTCTTC. The encoded protein is CASSSKTGYGDEQFF.

The V call is TRBV24-1, the J call TRBJ2-5; 11 nucleotides match TRBD2. With 3 bases clipped from V and 5 bases from J, the junction kept 4 bases outside the gene matches. Germline values: CDR1 KGHDR, CDR2 SFDVKD. CDR3 length equals 15 residues. CDR3 protein: CATSDPTSGDETQYF. In nucleotides, the CDR3 is TGTGCCACCAGTGATCCGACTAGCGGGGACGAGACCCAGTACTTC.

In nucleotides, the CDR3 is TGTGCCAGCGGACAGGGAAGAAGCACAGATACGCAGTATTTT. Protein product: CASGQGRSTDTQYF. The rearrangement joins TRBV18 to TRBJ2-3, with TRBD1 identical over 8 bases. V lost 8 bases to trimming and J lost 0 bases; unmatched junction nucleotides: 4. The CDR3 runs to 14 residues. In germline, CDR1 is KGHSH, CDR2 LQKENI.

The chain couples TRBV9 to TRBJ2-3, with 7 bases matching TRBD2. Per germline, CDR1 SGDLS and CDR2 YYNGEE. The CDR3 length is 15 residues. V gave up 1 base and J gave up 5 bases; unmatched junction bases: 7. This chain's CDR3 is CASSVSGRVLDTQYF. DNA for the CDR3: TGTGCCAGCAGCGTAAGTGGGAGGGTTCTAGATACGCAGTATTTT.

This clone was picked up a small number of times. The rearrangement uses TRBV5-4 and TRBJ2-6; 9 bases fit TRBD1. Germline CDR1 and CDR2: SGHNT and YYREEE (reference sequence). This CDR3 contains 14 residues. The V and J ends lost 6 bases and 3 bases, in that order; junction bases with no gene match: 1. Written as DNA, the CDR3 is TGTGCCAGCATGGACAGGGGTGGGGCCAACGTCCTGACTTTC. The encoded protein is CASMDRGGANVLTF.

This chain links TRBV27 with TRBJ2-3, with TRBD2 matching over 11 bases. The V segment lost 0 bases and the J segment 1 base; nucleotides outside the gene matches: 6. This CDR3 has 18 amino acids. CDR1 is MNHEY, CDR2 SMNVEV, per germline (reference sequence). The CDR3 bases are TGTGCCAGCAGTTTATCGGGGGCACTAGCGGGAGGCACAGATACGCAGTATTTT. Encoded protein: CASSLSGALAGGTDTQYF.

The J gene is TRBJ1-2, the V gene TRBV29-1; D may be TRBD1 (6 bases). The V and J ends lost 4 bases and 7 bases respectively, with 7 bases between them. The CDR3 has 10 residues. Germline CDR1 and CDR2: SQVTM and ANQGSEA. CDR3 DNA: TGCAGCGTTGGGGACATTGGCTACACCTTC. Protein product: CSVGDIGYTF.

This clone was counted once. The CDR3 sequence is CASSILAGALTDTQYF. The CDR3 coding sequence is TGTGCCAGTAGTATCCTAGCGGGAGCATTGACAGATACGCAGTATTTT. The chain has TRBV19 and TRBJ2-3, with TRBD2 matching 10 bases. With 3 bases clipped from V and 3 bases from J, the junction kept 6 bases outside the gene matches. Germline CDR1 is LNHDA and CDR2 is SQIVND (reference sequence). CDR3 length: 16 residues.

The V gene is TRBV6-5, the J gene TRBJ1-1; no clear D gene. The V and J ends lost 4 bases and 1 base respectively, with 7 bases between them. CDR3 size: 13 residues. Germline lookup yields CDR1 MNHEY and CDR2 SVGAGI. The CDR3 DNA reads as TGTGCCAGCAGTTCCGAAGCGAACACTGAAGCTTTCTTT. Translated, it gives CASSSEANTEAFF.

V usage is TRBV6-5 and J usage is TRBJ1-1; 7 bases line up with TRBD1. J lost 4 bases, V lost 7 bases, and 12 bases had no gene match. Per germline, CDR1 MNHEY and CDR2 SVGAGI. The CDR3 sequence is 15 residues long. The CDR3 reads CASIRPGQTSTEAFF. In nucleotides, the CDR3 is TGTGCCAGCATTCGACCGGGACAGACATCCACTGAAGCTTTCTTT.

This clone came up a few times. The chain links TRBV2 to TRBJ1-2, with 8 bases that match TRBD1. The germline V gene has CDR1 SNHLY and CDR2 FYNNEI. This CDR3 is 13 amino acids long. After removal of 8 bases from V and 6 bases from J, the junction contained 8 bases not matched to a gene. DNA for the CDR3: TGTGCCAGCGGACAGGGAAAAGCGCATGGCTACACCTTC. Translation gives CASGQGKAHGYTF.